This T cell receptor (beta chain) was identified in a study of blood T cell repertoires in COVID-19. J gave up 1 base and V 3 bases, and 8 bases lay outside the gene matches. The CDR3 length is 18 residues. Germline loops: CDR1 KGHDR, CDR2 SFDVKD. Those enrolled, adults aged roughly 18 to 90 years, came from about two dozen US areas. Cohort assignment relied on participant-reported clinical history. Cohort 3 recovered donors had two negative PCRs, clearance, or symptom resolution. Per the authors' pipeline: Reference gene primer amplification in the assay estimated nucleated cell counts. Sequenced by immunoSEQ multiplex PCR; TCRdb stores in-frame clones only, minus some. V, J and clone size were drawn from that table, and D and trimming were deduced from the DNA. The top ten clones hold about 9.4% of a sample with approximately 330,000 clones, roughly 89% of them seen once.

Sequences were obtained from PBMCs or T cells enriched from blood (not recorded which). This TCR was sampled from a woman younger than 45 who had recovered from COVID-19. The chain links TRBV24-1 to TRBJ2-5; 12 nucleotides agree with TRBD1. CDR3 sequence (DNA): TGTGCCACCAGTGATCCGGGACAGGGGGCGTACAGCCAAGAGACCCAGTACTTC. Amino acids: CATSDPGQGAYSQETQYF.